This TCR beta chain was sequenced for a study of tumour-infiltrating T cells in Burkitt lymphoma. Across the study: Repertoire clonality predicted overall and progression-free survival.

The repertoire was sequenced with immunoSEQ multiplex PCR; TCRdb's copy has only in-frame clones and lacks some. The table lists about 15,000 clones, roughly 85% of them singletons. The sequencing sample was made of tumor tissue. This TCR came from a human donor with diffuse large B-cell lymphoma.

CDR3 sequence reads: CASSRSGESDEQYF. The CDR3 DNA sequence: TGTGCCAGTAGTCGGTCGGGGGAGAGCGACGAGCAGTACTTC. The chain has TRBV19 and TRBJ2-7, with D possibly TRBD2 on 6 matching bases. Trimming pared 5 bases from V and 5 bases from J, leaving 16 bases between. The CDR3 loop spans 14 amino acids. CDR1 and CDR2 from the germline V gene are LNHDA and SQIVND (reference sequence).